The 9 T cell receptor beta chains listed next were all sequenced from one sample in a study of response to subunit inactivated influenza vaccine. TCRdb reprocessed the RT-PCR reads via MiXCR and lists one record per CDR3 protein. The sample records some 500,000 distinct CDR3 sequences, roughly 13% being singletons. The source material was PBMCs from blood, sampled about 40 days after vaccination. These receptor sequences come from a man over 45 who received an inactivated influenza vaccine.

This clonotype has at least ten counts. The J gene is TRBJ2-1, the V gene TRBV7-9; D unclear. There are 11 residues in the CDR3. Trimming cost V 5 bases and J 9 bases, with 8 bases left between them. CDR1 is SEHNR, CDR2 FQNEAQ, per germline (reference sequence). This chain's CDR3 is CASSGITEQFF. DNA of the CDR3: TGTGCCAGCAGCGGAATTACTGAGCAGTTCTTC.

The chain combines TRBV25-1 with TRBJ1-2, with 8 bases lining up with TRBD1. Unmatched junction bases numbered 9, after V lost 7 bases and J lost 5 bases. CDR3 length: 14 amino acids. Germline V gene sequence: CDR1 MGHDK, CDR2 SYGVNS. CDR3: CASNGQGMEYGYTF. In DNA, the CDR3 is TGTGCCAGCAACGGACAGGGAATGGAGTATGGCTACACCTTC.

This clonotype occurred a few times. The rearrangement uses TRBV7-9 and TRBJ2-2; 7 positions match TRBD1. The CDR3 totals 15 residues. V shed 4 bases and J 3 bases; nucleotides not matched to a gene: 5. CDR1 is SEHNR and CDR2 is FQNEAQ in the germline V gene (reference sequence). CDR3 protein: CASSSTGEHTGELFF. The CDR3 nucleotides read TGTGCCAGCAGCTCAACAGGGGAGCACACCGGGGAGCTGTTTTTT.

This clonotype was observed many times. The chain uses TRBV20-1 and TRBJ1-1; 8 bases are shared with TRBD1. The CDR3 is 12 residues long. Looked up from germline, CDR1 is DFQATT and CDR2 is SNEGSKA (reference sequence). Trimming at V came to 4 bases and at J to 3 bases, leaving 1 base not matched to a gene. The CDR3 here is CSATDRDTEAFF. Written as DNA, the CDR3 is TGCAGTGCTACGGACAGGGACACTGAAGCTTTCTTT.

J is TRBJ1-1 and V is TRBV7-2; D is unresolved. Germline-derived CDR1 and CDR2 are SGHTA and FQGNSA. The CDR3 covers 14 residues. The V end was cut by 1 base, the J end by 2 bases, with 8 bases between. The CDR3 sequence is CASSLDPHNTEAFF. The CDR3 DNA is TGTGCCAGCAGCTTAGATCCACATAACACTGAAGCTTTCTTT.

The V and J genes are TRBV12-3 or TRBV12-4 and TRBJ2-5, with D perhaps being TRBD1 or TRBD2 (6 bases each). The V end lost 5 bases, the J end lost 1 base, and 14 bases lay between the germline ends. The CDR3 runs 15 residues. The CDR3 loop reads CASSPDRGLQETQYF. CDR3 sequence (DNA): TGTGCCAGCAGTCCAGACCGGGGGCTCCAAGAGACCCAGTACTTC.

This clonotype was observed a handful of times. The CDR3 protein is CASSEGTGIKSPLHF. The CDR3 region has the DNA TGTGCCAGCAGTGAAGGGACAGGGATAAAATCACCCCTCCACTTT. The rearrangement joins TRBV25-1 to TRBJ1-6; the match to TRBD1 covers 9 bases. The CDR3 loop spans 15 amino acids. The V segment lost 2 bases and the J segment 10 bases; nucleotides outside the gene matches: 6. From germline, CDR1 is MGHDK and CDR2 SYGVNS.

This clonotype occurred a few times. The chain employs TRBV14 and TRBJ2-1, with TRBD2 matching over 9 bases. V was clipped by 4 bases and J by 2 bases; unmatched bases: 6. The germline V gene has CDR1 SGHDN and CDR2 FVKESK. The CDR3 consists of 16 residues. CDR3 DNA: TGTGCCAGCAGCCGGATGACTAGCGGAACCTACAATGAGCAGTTCTTC. This sequence encodes CASSRMTSGTYNEQFF.

This clonotype was seen more than once but under ten times. V and J are TRBV12-3 or TRBV12-4 and TRBJ2-1, with 10 positions matching TRBD1. The CDR3 runs 17 residues. V lost 2 bases, J lost 5 bases, and 9 bases stayed unmatched. The CDR3 protein is CASSLRHRDRGNNEQFF. CDR3 in DNA: TGTGCCAGCAGTTTACGTCACCGGGACAGGGGTAACAATGAGCAGTTCTTC.